This T cell receptor beta chain was sequenced in a study of shared clonotypes between healthy human individuals. Study details: CD4 naive and CD4 memory each took three plates per donor, while CD8 naive took two and CD8 memory one.

General study points: Expectations were that clonotype sharing among donors would be affected by sequencing depth.

Sequenced by immunoSEQ multiplex PCR; TCRdb stores in-frame clones only, minus some. The table lists about 820,000 clones, about 92% of them singletons. CD8 cells classed as naive were CD45RO-negative and positively selected for CCR7, excluding terminally differentiated effector memory CD45RA+ cells. Each sample came from a Caucasian adult donor living in Nashville, Tennessee. Turning to this clone: As yet, its antigen is unknown.

V lost 0 bases to trimming and J lost 8 bases, with 9 bases between them. CDR3 length equals 13 residues. From germline, CDR1 is SGHTS and CDR2 YDEGEE. Sequencing used naive CD8+ T cells sorted from blood. The sequence came from a man aged 30 to 39 in good health. This chain joins TRBV5-8 and TRBJ2-1; D is perhaps TRBD1 (5 bases). CDR3 loop: CASSLGIGDEQFF. The CDR3 nucleotides read TGTGCCAGCAGCTTGGGTATAGGGGATGAGCAGTTCTTC.